The T cell receptor (beta chain) under discussion was sequenced for a study of blood T cell repertoires in COVID-19. The CDR3 is 14 amino acids. The germline V gene encodes CDR1 MNHEY and CDR2 SVGAGI. The V and J ends lost 7 bases and 3 bases respectively, with 13 bases between them. The table came from immunoSEQ multiplex PCR; TCRdb's copy has only in-frame clones and leaves some out. The repertoire holds about 68,000 clones, 87% seen once, with roughly 3.6% in the top ten. The Seattle patients joined while their infection was active and were tracked longitudinally afterward. The material sequenced was peripheral blood. This TCR was sampled from a woman in her 50s with COVID-19, enrolled during active disease. The chain is built from TRBV6-5 and TRBJ2-1; the D gene is possibly TRBD1 (5 bases). Here the CDR3 DNA reads TGTGCCAGCAAATTGCCCAGGGTCTACAATGAGCAGTTCTTC. As protein: CASKLPRVYNEQFF.